This T cell receptor (beta chain) was captured in a study of CD8+ T cells in alopecia areata. Study conclusions and caveats: For lesional scalp, especially alopecia totalis/universalis, clonality was higher than in normal scalp. Resident alphabeta T cells of normal skin are also sequenced in scalp samples. A great number of expanded lesional clones endured in scalp and blood during tofacitinib.

Only one count was recorded for this clone. Its cognate antigen is unknown. The sequencing template was cDNA reverse transcribed from extracted RNA. Profiled with immunoSEQ multiplex PCR; TCRdb holds only in-frame clones, not every one. Among tens of thousands of clones listed, about 71% were seen once. The CDR3 covers 15 residues. V gave up 1 base and J gave up 0 bases, with 7 bases separating them. The V gene's germline CDR1 is SEHNR and CDR2 FQNEAQ (reference sequence). Noted treatment: oral pan-JAK inhibitor, 5-10 mg twice daily. Sorted populations comprised CD4+ and CD8+ T cells obtained from PBMCs.

The sequenced sample was CD8+ T cells sorted from blood, obtained at week 24, from a patient treated with tofacitinib. This TCR derives from a human donor with alopecia areata. The chain couples TRBV7-9 to TRBJ1-5; D uncertain. The CDR3 is CASSLGQNSNQPQHF. The CDR3 DNA is TGTGCCAGCAGCTTAGGGCAGAATAGCAATCAGCCCCAGCATTTT.